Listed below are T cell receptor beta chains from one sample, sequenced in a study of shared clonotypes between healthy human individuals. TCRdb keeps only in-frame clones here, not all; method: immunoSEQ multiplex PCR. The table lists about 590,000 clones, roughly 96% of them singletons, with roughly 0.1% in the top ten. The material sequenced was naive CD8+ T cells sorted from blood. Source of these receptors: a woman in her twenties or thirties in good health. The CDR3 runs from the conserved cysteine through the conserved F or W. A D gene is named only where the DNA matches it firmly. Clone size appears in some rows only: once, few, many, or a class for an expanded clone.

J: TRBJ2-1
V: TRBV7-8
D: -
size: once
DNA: TGTGCCAGCAGCCGGAGTGAATACAATGAGCAGTTCTTC
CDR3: CASSRSEYNEQFF

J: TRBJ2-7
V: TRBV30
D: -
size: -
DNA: TGTGCCTGGAACTCCCCGGGAGAAAGCTACGAGCAGTACTTC
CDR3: CAWNSPGESYEQYF

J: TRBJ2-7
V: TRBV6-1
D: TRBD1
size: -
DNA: TGTGCCAGCAGACCCGGGACAGCCTACGAGCAGTACTTC
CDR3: CASRPGTAYEQYF

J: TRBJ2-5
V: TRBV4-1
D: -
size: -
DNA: TGCGCCAGCAGCCAAGACATGGGGGCTGGAGAGACCCAGTACTTC
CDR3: CASSQDMGAGETQYF

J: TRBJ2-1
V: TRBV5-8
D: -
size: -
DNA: TGTGCCAGCAGCTTGGCGAAAGATGAGCAGTTCTTC
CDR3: CASSLAKDEQFF

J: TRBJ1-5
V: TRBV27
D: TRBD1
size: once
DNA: TGTGCCAGCAGTACAGGGGGCGATCAGCCCCAGCATTTT
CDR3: CASSTGGDQPQHF

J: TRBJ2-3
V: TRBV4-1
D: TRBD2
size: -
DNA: TGCGCCAGCAGCCAAGAAACCAGCGGGACTAGCACAGATACGCAGTATTTT
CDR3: CASSQETSGTSTDTQYF

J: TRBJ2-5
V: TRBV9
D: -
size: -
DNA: TGTGCCAGCAGCCCCTTCGGGGAGACCCAGTACTTC
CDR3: CASSPFGETQYF

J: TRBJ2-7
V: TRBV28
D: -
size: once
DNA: TGTGCCAGCAGGAACCGCGAAACCTACGAGCAGTACTTC
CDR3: CASRNRETYEQYF

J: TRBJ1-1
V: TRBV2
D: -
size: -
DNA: TGTGCCAGCAGTGAAAGGCAATTCAGTCGAGACACTGAAGCTTTCTTT
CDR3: CASSERQFSRDTEAFF

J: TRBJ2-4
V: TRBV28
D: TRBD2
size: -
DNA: TGTGCCAGCAGCGTTAGCATGGGACTAGCGGGAGTGTACATTCAGTACTTC
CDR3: CASSVSMGLAGVYIQYF

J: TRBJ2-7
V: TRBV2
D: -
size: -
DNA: TGTGCCAGCAGAGCGTACAGAGAACACTACGAGCAGTACTTC
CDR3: CASRAYREHYEQYF

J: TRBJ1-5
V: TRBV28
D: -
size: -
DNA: TGTGCCAGCAGTTTATCTAGCAATCAGCCCCAGCATTTT
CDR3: CASSLSSNQPQHF

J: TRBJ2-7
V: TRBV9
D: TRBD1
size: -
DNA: TGTGCCAGCAGCATTGGGACAGGGGAATCGAAAGAGCAGTACTTC
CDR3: CASSIGTGESKEQYF

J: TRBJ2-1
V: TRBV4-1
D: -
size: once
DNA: TGCGCCAGCAGCTTACAAAGGGGGGAATCAGACAATGAGCAGTTCTTC
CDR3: CASSLQRGESDNEQFF

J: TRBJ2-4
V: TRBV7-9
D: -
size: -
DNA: TGTGCCAGCAGCGTAGCCCAGGGGTCCCAAAACATTCAGTACTTC
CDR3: CASSVAQGSQNIQYF

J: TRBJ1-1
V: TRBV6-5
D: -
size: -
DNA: TGTGCCTCACAGGGAGAAAGGTACACTGAAGCTTTCTTT
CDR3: CASQGERYTEAFF

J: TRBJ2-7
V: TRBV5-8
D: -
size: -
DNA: TGTGCCAGCAGCTTCACCCAGCCCTGGAACGAGCAGTACTTC
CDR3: CASSFTQPWNEQYF

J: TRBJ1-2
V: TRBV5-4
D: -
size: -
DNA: TGTGCCAGCAGCCCGACTTTGGGGCCCCCTTCTCCTTATGGCTACACCTTC
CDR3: CASSPTLGPPSPYGYTF

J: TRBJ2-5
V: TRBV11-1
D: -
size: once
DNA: TGTGCCAGCAGCTGGTTGGTGGGGATACGAGAGACCCAGTACTTC
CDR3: CASSWLVGIRETQYF

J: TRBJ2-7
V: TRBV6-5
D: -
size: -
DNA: TGTGCCAGCAGTTCGGTGGGGCCTGATTACGAGCAGTACTTC
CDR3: CASSSVGPDYEQYF

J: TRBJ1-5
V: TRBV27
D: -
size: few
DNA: TGTGCCAGCAGTCCCACAGGGAATCAGCCCCAGCATTTT
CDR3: CASSPTGNQPQHF

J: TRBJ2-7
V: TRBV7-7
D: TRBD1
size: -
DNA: TGTGCCAGCAGCTTAGGGACAGGGGGCTCCTACGAGCAGTACTTC
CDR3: CASSLGTGGSYEQYF

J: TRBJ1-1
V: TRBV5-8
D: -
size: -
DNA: TGTGCCAGCAGCTTGGCCAGAAAGAACACTGAAGCTTTCTTT
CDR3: CASSLARKNTEAFF

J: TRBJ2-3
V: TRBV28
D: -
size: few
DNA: TGTGCCAGCAGTTTTTTCCGCACAGATACGCAGTATTTT
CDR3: CASSFFRTDTQYF

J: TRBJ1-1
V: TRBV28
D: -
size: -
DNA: TGTGCCAGCAGTCCCCTGACCGAACCTCAGAAAGCTTTCTTT
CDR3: CASSPLTEPQKAFF

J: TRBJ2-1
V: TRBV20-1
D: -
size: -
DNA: TGCAGTGCCCCCAACAATGAGCAGTTCTTC
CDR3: CSAPNNEQFF

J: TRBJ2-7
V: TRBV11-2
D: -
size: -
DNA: TGTGCCAGCAGCTTAGAAGCCCATAGCAACTACGAGCAGTACTTC
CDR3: CASSLEAHSNYEQYF

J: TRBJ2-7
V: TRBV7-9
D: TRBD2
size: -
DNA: TGTGCCAGCAGCTCAACTAGCGCTACCTACGAGCAGTACTTC
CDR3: CASSSTSATYEQYF

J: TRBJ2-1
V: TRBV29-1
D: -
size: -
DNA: TGCAGCGTTGGAACTAGAGGGGAGAATGAGCAGTTCTTC
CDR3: CSVGTRGENEQFF

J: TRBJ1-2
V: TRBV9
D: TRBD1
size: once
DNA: TGTGCCAGCAGCGTCTGGACAGGAGCTGGCTACACCTTC
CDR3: CASSVWTGAGYTF

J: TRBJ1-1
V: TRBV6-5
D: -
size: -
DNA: TGTGCCAGCAGTTACTCGACAGGGAACACTGAAGCTTTCTTT
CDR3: CASSYSTGNTEAFF

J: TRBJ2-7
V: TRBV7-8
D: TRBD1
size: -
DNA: TGTGCCAGCAGCCGAGGGGGCCGAACCTACGAGCAGTACTTC
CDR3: CASSRGGRTYEQYF

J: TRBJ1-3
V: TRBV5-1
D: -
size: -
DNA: TGCGCCAGCAGCTTATACGGAAACACCATATATTTT
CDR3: CASSLYGNTIYF

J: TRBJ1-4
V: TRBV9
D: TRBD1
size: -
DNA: TGTGCCAGCAGCACCAGACAGGGACTGAATGAAAAACTGTTTTTT
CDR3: CASSTRQGLNEKLFF

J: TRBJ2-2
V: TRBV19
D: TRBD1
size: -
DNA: TGTGCCAGTAGTATAGGACCCCGGACAGGGCACACCGGGGAGCTGTTTTTT
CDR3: CASSIGPRTGHTGELFF